The source of this TCR beta chain is a study of OX40 agonist ivuxolimab in advanced cancers. Turning to the study itself: Intravenous ivuxolimab at 0.01 to 10 mg/kg was given to patients every 2 weeks. The study's findings and limits: Averaging showed that CD8+ T cells had more expanded clones than CD4+ did. Dosing at 0.1 to 3.0 mg/kg was accompanied by clonal expansion of CD4+ and CD8+ blood T cells by week 6.

Sequencing used immunoSEQ multiplex PCR; TCRdb keeps in-frame clones, though not all of them. In the table there are 55,000 to 85,000 clones, 91% of which are singletons. As concerns this clone: The target antigen is unknown.

The CDR3 sequence is 18 residues long. Germline loops: CDR1 SGHTA, CDR2 FQGNSA. V lost 3 bases, J lost 0 bases, and 7 bases stayed unmatched. The material was CD4+ or CD8+ T cells sorted from blood, obtained in a trial of the OX40 agonist ivuxolimab. The rearrangement uses TRBV7-2 and TRBJ2-2; TRBD1 matches at 10 bases. This clonotype was sampled from an adult with an advanced solid tumor such as melanoma, head and neck, liver or kidney cancer. The DNA for the CDR3 is TGTGCCAGCAGCTTGACGTGGACAGGGGGGACGAACACCGGGGAGCTGTTTTTT. Protein product: CASSLTWTGGTNTGELFF.